This TCR beta chain was recovered during a study of blood T cell repertoires in COVID-19. This CDR3 has 12 amino acids. The ends were cut back, 6 bases at V and 3 bases at J, with 8 bases in the middle. Germline V gives CDR1 MGHDK, CDR2 SYGVNS. Profiled with immunoSEQ multiplex PCR; TCRdb holds only in-frame clones, not every one. The sample consists of 45,000 to 55,000 clones, about 72% of them appearing once. V and J are TRBV25-1 and TRBJ1-2; D gene ambiguous. The receptor was isolated from a woman aged 45-60 years with acute COVID-19. The sample was PBMCs or T cells enriched from blood (not recorded which). In DNA, the CDR3 is TGTGCCAGCAGGCGGGGTGACTATGGCTACACCTTC. The encoded protein is CASRRGDYGYTF.